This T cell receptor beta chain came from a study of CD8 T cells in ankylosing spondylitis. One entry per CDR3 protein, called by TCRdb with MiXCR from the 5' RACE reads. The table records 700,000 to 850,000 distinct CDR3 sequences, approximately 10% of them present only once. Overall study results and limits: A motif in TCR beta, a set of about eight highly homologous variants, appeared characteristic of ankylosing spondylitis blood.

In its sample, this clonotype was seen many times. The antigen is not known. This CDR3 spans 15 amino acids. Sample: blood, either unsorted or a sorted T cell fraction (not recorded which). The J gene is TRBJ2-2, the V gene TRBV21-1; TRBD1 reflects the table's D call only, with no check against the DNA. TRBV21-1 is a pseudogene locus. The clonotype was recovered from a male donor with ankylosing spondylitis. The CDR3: CASSKERGNAGELFF. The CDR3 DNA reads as TGTGCCAGCAGCAAAGAGAGGGGTAATGCCGGGGAGCTGTTTTTT.